This record concerns one T cell receptor (beta chain) sequence. This CDR3 has 16 amino acids. Trimming took 5 bases from V and 3 from J, leaving 14 bases between them. From germline, CDR1 is SGHTA and CDR2 FQGNSA. Using immunoSEQ multiplex PCR, the repertoire was profiled, and TCRdb retains in-frame clones only, with some absent. The table has roughly 160,000 clones, around 83% seen once. This sample stems from a study of blood T cell repertoires in COVID-19. Study as a whole: Samples taken during acute and convalescent COVID-19 were collected in the United States, Italy and Spain.

The sample was peripheral blood. This receptor was taken from a man aged 18 to 30 with acute or convalescent COVID-19. The V gene is TRBV7-2, the J gene TRBJ1-6; maybe TRBD1 (5 bases). This CDR3 reads CASSPTLGGYNSPLHF. The CDR3 DNA reads as TGTGCCAGCAGCCCCACCCTCGGGGGCTATAATTCACCCCTCCACTTT.